This is a list of T cell receptor beta chains from one sample in a study of beta chain features in type 1 diabetes. The repertoire was sequenced with immunoSEQ multiplex PCR; TCRdb's copy has only in-frame clones and lacks some. The table includes 100,000 to 150,000 clones, about 18% detected once. The material sequenced was central memory CD4+ T cells from blood. These receptor sequences come from a man between 18 and 35 years old with type 1 diabetes. Both conserved end residues are part of each CDR3. D genes are given only for firm matches. The size field is filled for only some rows; it gives once, few, many or a size class.

D gene: TRBD2; V gene: TRBV7-2; J gene: TRBJ2-7; clone size: -; CDR3 DNA: TGTGCCAGCAGCCTCATTAGCGGGAGTCGTGAGCAGTACTTC; CDR3 protein: CASSLISGSREQYF
D gene: -; V gene: TRBV2; J gene: TRBJ1-6; clone size: -; CDR3 DNA: TGTGCCAGCAGTGACCGAGTGGAAGGACTTTCACCCCTCCACTTT; CDR3 protein: CASSDRVEGLSPLHF
D gene: -; V gene: TRBV7-9; J gene: TRBJ2-2; clone size: -; CDR3 DNA: TGTGCCAGCAGCTCAACCCGGACAGCCGGGGAGCTGTTTTTT; CDR3 protein: CASSSTRTAGELFF
D gene: -; V gene: TRBV10-3; J gene: TRBJ1-2; clone size: -; CDR3 DNA: TGTGCCATCAGTGATATACAGGGAGACTATGGCTACACCTTC; CDR3 protein: CAISDIQGDYGYTF
D gene: -; V gene: TRBV30; J gene: TRBJ2-2; clone size: few; CDR3 DNA: TGTGCCTGGAGTCGACAAGGGGAGAACACCGGGGAGCTGTTTTTT; CDR3 protein: CAWSRQGENTGELFF
D gene: -; V gene: TRBV18; J gene: TRBJ2-7; clone size: many; CDR3 DNA: TGTGCCAGCTCACTTCAAGGGACCCGGAGCCACGAGCAGTACTTC; CDR3 protein: CASSLQGTRSHEQYF
D gene: TRBD1; V gene: TRBV4-3; J gene: TRBJ2-7; clone size: -; CDR3 DNA: TGCGCCAGCAGCCCACAGGGGGGCGAGCAGTACTTC; CDR3 protein: CASSPQGGEQYF
D gene: -; V gene: TRBV7-2; J gene: TRBJ2-7; clone size: -; CDR3 DNA: TGTGCCAGCAGCTTAATTTACAGCTACGAGCAGTACTTC; CDR3 protein: CASSLIYSYEQYF
D gene: -; V gene: TRBV18; J gene: TRBJ2-7; clone size: -; CDR3 DNA: TGTGCCAGCTCACCAATCTTGAGGTCGGGCGAGCAGTACTTC; CDR3 protein: CASSPILRSGEQYF
D gene: -; V gene: TRBV29-1; J gene: TRBJ1-1; clone size: -; CDR3 DNA: TGCAGCGTTGAATCCTATACGGTTAAAAACACTGAAGCTTTCTTT; CDR3 protein: CSVESYTVKNTEAFF
D gene: -; V gene: TRBV30; J gene: TRBJ1-1; clone size: many; CDR3 DNA: TGTGCCTGGAGTGTAATGGGGGGAGGCACTGAAGCTTTCTTT; CDR3 protein: CAWSVMGGGTEAFF
D gene: -; V gene: TRBV9; J gene: TRBJ2-7; clone size: few; CDR3 DNA: TGTGCCAGCAGCCCCCGGGAGGGGGCAAAATACGAGCAGTACTTC; CDR3 protein: CASSPREGAKYEQYF
D gene: -; V gene: TRBV10-3; J gene: TRBJ1-2; clone size: -; CDR3 DNA: TGTGCCATCAGTGAGTCCCGGGGAAACTATGGCTACACCTTC; CDR3 protein: CAISESRGNYGYTF
D gene: -; V gene: TRBV4-2; J gene: TRBJ2-6; clone size: -; CDR3 DNA: TGTGCCAGCAGCCAAGGTCACGCCTCTGGGGCCAACGTCCTGACTTTC; CDR3 protein: CASSQGHASGANVLTF
D gene: TRBD1; V gene: TRBV9; J gene: TRBJ2-7; clone size: -; CDR3 DNA: TGTGCCAGCAGCCGTACTTGGGACAGCTCCTACGAGCAGTACTTC; CDR3 protein: CASSRTWDSSYEQYF
D gene: TRBD1; V gene: TRBV7-2; J gene: TRBJ2-5; clone size: few; CDR3 DNA: TGTGCCAGCAGACAGGGGGGCGGGAAGACCCAGTACTTC; CDR3 protein: CASRQGGGKTQYF
D gene: -; V gene: TRBV7-2; J gene: TRBJ2-3; clone size: -; CDR3 DNA: TGTGCCAGCAGCTTAGGTCGGCAACTTGCGCAGTATTTT; CDR3 protein: CASSLGRQLAQYF
D gene: -; V gene: TRBV30; J gene: TRBJ2-3; clone size: few; CDR3 DNA: TGTGCCTGGAGTAGGGCTCTCACAGATACGCAGTATTTT; CDR3 protein: CAWSRALTDTQYF
D gene: -; V gene: TRBV2; J gene: TRBJ1-4; clone size: few; CDR3 DNA: TGTGCCAGCAGTGAAGCGCGGGGGAATGAAAAACTGTTTTTT; CDR3 protein: CASSEARGNEKLFF
D gene: TRBD1; V gene: TRBV6-6; J gene: TRBJ2-7; clone size: -; CDR3 DNA: TGTGCCAGCAGTGGACAGGGCGTCTACGAGCAGTACTTC; CDR3 protein: CASSGQGVYEQYF
D gene: -; V gene: TRBV4-3; J gene: TRBJ1-2; clone size: -; CDR3 DNA: TGCGCCAGCAGCCAACAGGGGAAAAATGGCTACACCTTC; CDR3 protein: CASSQQGKNGYTF
D gene: -; V gene: TRBV7-6; J gene: TRBJ2-3; clone size: -; CDR3 DNA: TGTGCCAGCAGCTTAGGGGGTCCGGGCACGCAGTATTTT; CDR3 protein: CASSLGGPGTQYF
D gene: -; V gene: TRBV29-1; J gene: TRBJ1-1; clone size: -; CDR3 DNA: TGCAGCGTTGTTATATCTCCTAGGGCTGAAGCTTTCTTT; CDR3 protein: CSVVISPRAEAFF
D gene: -; V gene: TRBV5-1; J gene: TRBJ1-1; clone size: -; CDR3 DNA: TGCGCCAGCAGCAGGGGACCGGTAAACACTGAAGCTTTCTTT; CDR3 protein: CASSRGPVNTEAFF
D gene: -; V gene: TRBV9; J gene: TRBJ2-7; clone size: few; CDR3 DNA: TGTGCCAGCAGCGTAGGGGTTGACGGGACCTACGAGCAGTACTTC; CDR3 protein: CASSVGVDGTYEQYF
D gene: -; V gene: TRBV7-8; J gene: TRBJ2-7; clone size: few; CDR3 DNA: TGTGCCAGCAGCTTGCCAGCCGGGGCCGGGTTCTACGAGCAGTACTTC; CDR3 protein: CASSLPAGAGFYEQYF
D gene: -; V gene: TRBV4-3; J gene: TRBJ2-7; clone size: many; CDR3 DNA: TGCGCCAGCAGCCAATTGTCGGACTTCCCCTACGAGCAGTACTTC; CDR3 protein: CASSQLSDFPYEQYF
D gene: TRBD1; V gene: TRBV19; J gene: TRBJ1-1; clone size: -; CDR3 DNA: TGTGCCAGTAGTACACAGGGGATGAACACTGAAGCTTTCTTT; CDR3 protein: CASSTQGMNTEAFF
D gene: -; V gene: TRBV9; J gene: TRBJ2-5; clone size: many; CDR3 DNA: TGTGCCAGCAGCGCTATACCGCAAGAGACCCAGTACTTC; CDR3 protein: CASSAIPQETQYF
D gene: -; V gene: TRBV7-2; J gene: TRBJ1-2; clone size: -; CDR3 DNA: TGTGCCAGCAGCTTAGACAGAAATGGCTACACCTTC; CDR3 protein: CASSLDRNGYTF
D gene: -; V gene: TRBV15; J gene: TRBJ2-2; clone size: few; CDR3 DNA: TGTGCCACCAGCAGAGATCGGGGCACCGGGGAGCTGTTTTTT; CDR3 protein: CATSRDRGTGELFF
D gene: -; V gene: TRBV14; J gene: TRBJ2-3; clone size: few; CDR3 DNA: TGTGCCAGCACCCTCCTCGATGGGGATACGCAGTATTTT; CDR3 protein: CASTLLDGDTQYF
D gene: -; V gene: TRBV29-1; J gene: TRBJ2-7; clone size: -; CDR3 DNA: TGCAGCGTGGCTGACGGGTACGAGCAGTACTTC; CDR3 protein: CSVADGYEQYF
D gene: TRBD2; V gene: TRBV7-6; J gene: TRBJ2-3; clone size: -; CDR3 DNA: TGTGCCAGCAGCTTAGCGGGGCTAGCGGGAGGTCGGGATACGCAGTATTTT; CDR3 protein: CASSLAGLAGGRDTQYF
D gene: -; V gene: TRBV2; J gene: TRBJ2-5; clone size: few; CDR3 DNA: TGTGCCAGCAGGTCGGGGGAGACCCAGTACTTC; CDR3 protein: CASRSGETQYF
D gene: -; V gene: TRBV7-9; J gene: TRBJ1-6; clone size: -; CDR3 DNA: TGTGCCAGCAGTCCGGCGGATTCACCCCTCCACTTT; CDR3 protein: CASSPADSPLHF